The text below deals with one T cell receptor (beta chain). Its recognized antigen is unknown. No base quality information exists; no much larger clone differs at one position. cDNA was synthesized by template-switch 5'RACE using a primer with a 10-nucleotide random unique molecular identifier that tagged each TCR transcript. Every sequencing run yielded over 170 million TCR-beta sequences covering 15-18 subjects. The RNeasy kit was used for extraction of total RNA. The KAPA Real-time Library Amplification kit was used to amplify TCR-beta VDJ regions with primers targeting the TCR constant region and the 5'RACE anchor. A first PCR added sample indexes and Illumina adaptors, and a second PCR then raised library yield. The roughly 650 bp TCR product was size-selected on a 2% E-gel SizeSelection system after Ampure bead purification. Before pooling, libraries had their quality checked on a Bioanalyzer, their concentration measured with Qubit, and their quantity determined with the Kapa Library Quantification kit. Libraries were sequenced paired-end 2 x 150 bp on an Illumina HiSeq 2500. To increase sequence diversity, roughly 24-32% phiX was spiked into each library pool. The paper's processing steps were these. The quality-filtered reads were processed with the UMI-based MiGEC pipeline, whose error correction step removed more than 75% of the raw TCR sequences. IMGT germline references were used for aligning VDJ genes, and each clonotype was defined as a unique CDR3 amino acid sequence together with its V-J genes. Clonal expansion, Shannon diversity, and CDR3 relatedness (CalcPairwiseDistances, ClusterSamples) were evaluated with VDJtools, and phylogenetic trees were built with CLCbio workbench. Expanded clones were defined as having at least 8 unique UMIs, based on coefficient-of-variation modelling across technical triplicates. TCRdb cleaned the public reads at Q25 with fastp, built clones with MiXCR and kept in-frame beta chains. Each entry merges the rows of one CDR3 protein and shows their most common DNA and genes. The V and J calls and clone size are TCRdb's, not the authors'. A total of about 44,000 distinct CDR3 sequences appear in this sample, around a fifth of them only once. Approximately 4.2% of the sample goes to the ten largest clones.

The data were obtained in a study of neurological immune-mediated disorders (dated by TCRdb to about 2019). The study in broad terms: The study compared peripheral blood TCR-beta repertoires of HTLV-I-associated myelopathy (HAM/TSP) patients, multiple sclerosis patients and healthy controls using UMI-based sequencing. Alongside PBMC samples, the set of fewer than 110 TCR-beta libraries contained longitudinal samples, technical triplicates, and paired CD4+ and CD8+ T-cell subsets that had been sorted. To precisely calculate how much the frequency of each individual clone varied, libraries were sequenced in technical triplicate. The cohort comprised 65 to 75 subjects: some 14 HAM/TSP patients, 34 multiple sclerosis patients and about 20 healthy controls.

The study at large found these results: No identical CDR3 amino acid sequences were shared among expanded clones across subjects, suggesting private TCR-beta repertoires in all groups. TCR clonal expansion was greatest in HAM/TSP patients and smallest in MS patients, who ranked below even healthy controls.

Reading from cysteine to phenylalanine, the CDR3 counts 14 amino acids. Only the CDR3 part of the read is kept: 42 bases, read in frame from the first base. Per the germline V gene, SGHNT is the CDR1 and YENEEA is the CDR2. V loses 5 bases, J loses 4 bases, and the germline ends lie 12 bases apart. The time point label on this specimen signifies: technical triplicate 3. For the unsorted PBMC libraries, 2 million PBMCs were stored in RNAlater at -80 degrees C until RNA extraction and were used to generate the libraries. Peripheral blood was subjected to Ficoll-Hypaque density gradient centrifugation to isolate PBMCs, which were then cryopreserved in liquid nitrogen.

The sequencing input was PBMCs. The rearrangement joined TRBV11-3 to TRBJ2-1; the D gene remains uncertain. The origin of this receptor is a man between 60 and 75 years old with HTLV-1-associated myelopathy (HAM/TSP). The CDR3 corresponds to CASSPAANYNEQFF. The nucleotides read TGTGCCAGCAGCCCTGCGGCGAATTACAATGAGCAGTTCTTC.